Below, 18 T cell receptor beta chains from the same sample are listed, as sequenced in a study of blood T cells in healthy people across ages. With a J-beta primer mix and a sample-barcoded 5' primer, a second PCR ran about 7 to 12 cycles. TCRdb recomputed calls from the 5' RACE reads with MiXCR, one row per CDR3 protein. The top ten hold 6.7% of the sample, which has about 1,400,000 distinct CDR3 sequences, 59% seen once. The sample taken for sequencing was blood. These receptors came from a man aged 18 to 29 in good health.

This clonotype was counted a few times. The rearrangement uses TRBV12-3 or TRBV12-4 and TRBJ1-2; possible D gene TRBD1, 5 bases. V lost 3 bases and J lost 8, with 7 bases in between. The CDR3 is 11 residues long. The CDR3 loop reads CASSLGPGYTF. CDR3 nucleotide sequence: TGTGCCAGCAGTTTGGGGCCGGGCTACACCTTC.

The CDR3 region has the DNA TGTGCCAGCAGCGTTGGACAGGGCTTATACTACGAGCAGTACTTC. It encodes CASSVGQGLYYEQYF. V gene TRBV14 combines with J gene TRBJ2-7; TRBD1 matches at 8 bases. The V segment lost 5 bases and the J segment 3 bases; nucleotides outside the gene matches: 9. The CDR3 is 15 amino acids. Germline-derived CDR1 and CDR2 are SGHDN and FVKESK.

The DNA for the CDR3 is TGTGCCAGCAGTTTAGGACGTCCCCCAGGAGAGACCCAGTACTTC. This gives the protein CASSLGRPPGETQYF. V usage is TRBV27 and J usage is TRBJ2-5; no reliable D call. V lost 2 bases, J lost 4 bases, and 14 bases lay in between. The germline V gene has CDR1 MNHEY and CDR2 SMNVEV (reference sequence). CDR3 size: 15 residues.

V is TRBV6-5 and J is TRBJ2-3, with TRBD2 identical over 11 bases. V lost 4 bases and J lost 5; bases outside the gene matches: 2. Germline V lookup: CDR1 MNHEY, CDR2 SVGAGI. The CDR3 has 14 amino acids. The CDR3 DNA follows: TGTGCCAGCAGTTCGGGACTAGCGGAAGATACGCAGTATTTT. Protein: CASSSGLAEDTQYF.

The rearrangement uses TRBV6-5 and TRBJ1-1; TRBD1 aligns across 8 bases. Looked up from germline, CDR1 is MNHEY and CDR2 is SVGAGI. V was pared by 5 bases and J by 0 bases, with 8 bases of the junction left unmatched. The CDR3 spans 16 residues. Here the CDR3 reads CASSTGQGVMNTEAFF. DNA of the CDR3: TGTGCCAGCAGTACCGGACAGGGCGTAATGAACACTGAAGCTTTCTTT.

The DNA of the CDR3 is TGCAGTGCTAGAGGAGTTAACAGGGTGGGGTACACCGGGGAGCTGTTTTTT. Translation gives CSARGVNRVGYTGELFF. This chain connects TRBV20-1 to TRBJ2-2; TRBD1 might be the D (6 bases). V lost 1 base and J 3 bases, leaving 18 bases between the germline ends. CDR1 is DFQATT and CDR2 is SNEGSKA in the germline V gene (reference sequence). The CDR3 extends over 17 amino acids.

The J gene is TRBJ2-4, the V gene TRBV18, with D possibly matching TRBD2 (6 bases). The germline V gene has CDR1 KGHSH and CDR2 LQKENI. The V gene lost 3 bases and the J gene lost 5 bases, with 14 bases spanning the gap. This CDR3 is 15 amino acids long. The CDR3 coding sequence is TGTGCCAGCTCACCGGGATTAGCGGCGCAAAACATTCAGTACTTC. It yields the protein CASSPGLAAQNIQYF. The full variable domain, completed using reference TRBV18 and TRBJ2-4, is NAGVMQNPRHLVRRRGQEARLRCSPMKGHSHVYWYRQLPEEGLKFMVYLQKENIIDESGMPKERFSAEFPKEGPSILRIQQVVRGDSAAYFCASSPGLAAQNIQYFGAGTRLSVL.

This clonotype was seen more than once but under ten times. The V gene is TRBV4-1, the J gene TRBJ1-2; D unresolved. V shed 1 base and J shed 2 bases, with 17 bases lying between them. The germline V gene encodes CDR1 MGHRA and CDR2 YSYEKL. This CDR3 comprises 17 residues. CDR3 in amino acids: CASSQGYPLGRNYGYTF. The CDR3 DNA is TGCGCCAGCAGCCAAGGGTATCCCCTGGGCCGCAACTATGGCTACACCTTC.

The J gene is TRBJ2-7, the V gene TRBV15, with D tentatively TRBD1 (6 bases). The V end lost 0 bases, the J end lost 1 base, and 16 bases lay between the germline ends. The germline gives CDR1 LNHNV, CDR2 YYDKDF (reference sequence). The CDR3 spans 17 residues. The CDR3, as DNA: TGTGCCACCAGCAGAGATAAGGACAGATGGGAATCCTACGAGCAGTACTTC. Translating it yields CATSRDKDRWESYEQYF. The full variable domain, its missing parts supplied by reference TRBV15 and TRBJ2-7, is DAMVIQNPRYQVTQFGKPVTLSCSQTLNHNVMYWYQQKSSQAPKLLFHYYDKDFNNEADTPDNFQSRRPNTSFCFLDIRSPGLGDTAMYLCATSRDKDRWESYEQYFGPGTRLTVT.

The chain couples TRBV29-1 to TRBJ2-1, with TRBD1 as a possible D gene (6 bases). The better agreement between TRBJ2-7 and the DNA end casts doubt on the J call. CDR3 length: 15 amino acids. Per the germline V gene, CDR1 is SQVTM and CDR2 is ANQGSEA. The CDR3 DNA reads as TGCAGCACAGGCCGGGACACCAGCTCCTACAATGAGCAGTACTTC. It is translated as CSTGRDTSSYNEQYF.

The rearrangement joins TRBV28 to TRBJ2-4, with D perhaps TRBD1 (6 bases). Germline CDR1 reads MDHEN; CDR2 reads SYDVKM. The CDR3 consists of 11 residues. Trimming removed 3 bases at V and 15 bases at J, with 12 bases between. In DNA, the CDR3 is TGTGCCAGCAGTTTCCAGGGGCGGTGGTACTTC. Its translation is CASSFQGRWYF.

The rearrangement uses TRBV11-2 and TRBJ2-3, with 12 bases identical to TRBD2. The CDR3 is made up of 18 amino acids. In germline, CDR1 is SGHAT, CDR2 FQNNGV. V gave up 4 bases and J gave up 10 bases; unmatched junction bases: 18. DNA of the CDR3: TGTGCCAGCAGCTCCCCGTTTGGGACTAGCGGGCCCTTGGGTTCGCAGTATTTT. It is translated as CASSSPFGTSGPLGSQYF.

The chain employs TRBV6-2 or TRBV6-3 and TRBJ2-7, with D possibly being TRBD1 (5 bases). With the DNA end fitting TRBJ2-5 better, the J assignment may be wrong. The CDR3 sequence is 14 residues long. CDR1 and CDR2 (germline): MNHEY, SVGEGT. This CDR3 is CASSSIDSGETQYF. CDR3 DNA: TGTGCCAGCAGTTCCATCGACAGTGGGGAGACCCAGTACTTC.

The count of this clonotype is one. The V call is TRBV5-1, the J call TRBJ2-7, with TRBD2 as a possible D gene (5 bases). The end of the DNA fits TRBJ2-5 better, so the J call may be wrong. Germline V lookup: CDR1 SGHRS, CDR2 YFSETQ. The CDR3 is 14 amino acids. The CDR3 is CASSPEVREETQYF. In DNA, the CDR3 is TGCGCCAGCAGCCCCGAGGTGCGGGAAGAGACCCAGTACTTC.

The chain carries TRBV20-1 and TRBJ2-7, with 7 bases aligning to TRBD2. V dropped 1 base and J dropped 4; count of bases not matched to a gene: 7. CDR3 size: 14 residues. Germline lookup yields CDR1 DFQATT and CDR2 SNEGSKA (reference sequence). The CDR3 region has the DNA TGCAGTGCTAGAGGAACTAGCGAGTATTACGAGCAGTACTTC. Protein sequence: CSARGTSEYYEQYF.

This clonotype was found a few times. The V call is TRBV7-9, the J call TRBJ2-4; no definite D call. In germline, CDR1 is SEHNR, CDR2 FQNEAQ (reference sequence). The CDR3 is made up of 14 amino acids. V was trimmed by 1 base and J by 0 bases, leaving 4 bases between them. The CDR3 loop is CASSLDLAKNIQYF. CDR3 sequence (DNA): TGTGCCAGCAGCTTAGATTTAGCCAAAAACATTCAGTACTTC.

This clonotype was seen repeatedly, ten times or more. CDR3 sequence reads: CASSLSFPTVYNEQFF. The CDR3 DNA reads as TGTGCCAGCAGTTTATCCTTTCCGACGGTGTACAATGAGCAGTTCTTC. The V and J genes are TRBV27 and TRBJ2-1; no clear D gene. The CDR3 covers 16 residues. The V end was cut by 0 bases, the J end by 4 bases, with 13 bases between. The germline V gene has CDR1 MNHEY and CDR2 SMNVEV (reference sequence).

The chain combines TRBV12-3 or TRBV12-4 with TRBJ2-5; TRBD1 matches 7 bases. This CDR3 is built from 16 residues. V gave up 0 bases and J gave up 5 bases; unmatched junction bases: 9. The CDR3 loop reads CASSLASVGGLETQYF. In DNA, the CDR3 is TGTGCCAGCAGTTTAGCCTCTGTAGGGGGCTTGGAGACCCAGTACTTC.